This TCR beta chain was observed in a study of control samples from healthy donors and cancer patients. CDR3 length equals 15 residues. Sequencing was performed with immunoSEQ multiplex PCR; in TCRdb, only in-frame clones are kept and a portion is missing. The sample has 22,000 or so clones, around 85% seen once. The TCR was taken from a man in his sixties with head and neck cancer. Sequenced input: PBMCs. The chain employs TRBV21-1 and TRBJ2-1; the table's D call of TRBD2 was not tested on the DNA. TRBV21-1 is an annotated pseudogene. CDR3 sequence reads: CASSMERDSYNEQFF. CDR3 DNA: TGTGCCAGCAGCATGGAGCGGGACTCCTACAATGAGCAGTTCTTC.